This T cell receptor beta chain was found in a study of OX40 agonist ivuxolimab in advanced cancers. Data came from immunoSEQ multiplex PCR; TCRdb stores just in-frame clones and leaves some out. The profile covers 62,000 or so clones, with approximately 86% appearing a single time and roughly 2% taken by the ten largest. The CDR3 consists of 13 residues. CDR1 SGHAT and CDR2 FQNNGV come from the germline V gene. With 1 base removed from V and 5 bases from J, the gap between germline ends came to 6 bases. The clonotype originates from an adult with an advanced solid tumor such as melanoma, head and neck, liver or kidney cancer. Sequenced material: CD4+ or CD8+ T cells sorted from blood, taken in a trial of the OX40 agonist ivuxolimab. J is TRBJ2-4 and V is TRBV11-2; D is undetermined. CDR3 amino acids: CASSLGLENIQYF. Written as DNA, the CDR3 is TGTGCCAGCAGCTTAGGACTTGAAAACATTCAGTACTTC.